This paragraph reports one T cell receptor beta chain. The sample is drawn from a study of OX40 agonist ivuxolimab in advanced cancers. At the level of the study: The diagnoses of dose-escalation patients were hepatocellular carcinoma, melanoma, renal cell or head and neck cancer.

CDR1 MNHEY and CDR2 SVGAGI come from the germline V gene. CDR3 length: 15 amino acids. V gave up 6 bases and J gave up 4 bases, with 18 bases separating them. The assay was immunoSEQ multiplex PCR, and TCRdb's table has in-frame clones only and misses some. The sample lists several thousand clones, around 70% occurring once. The chain recombines TRBV6-5 with TRBJ1-2, with a weak D call TRBD1 (5 bases). The sequences come from CD4+ or CD8+ T cells sorted from blood, collected in a trial of the OX40 agonist ivuxolimab. The clonotype originates from an adult with an advanced solid tumor such as melanoma, head and neck, liver or kidney cancer. CDR3 sequence (DNA): TGTGCCAGCAGCTCCGTCCAAGGGGAGCTCTATGGCTACACCTTC. Translating gives CASSSVQGELYGYTF.